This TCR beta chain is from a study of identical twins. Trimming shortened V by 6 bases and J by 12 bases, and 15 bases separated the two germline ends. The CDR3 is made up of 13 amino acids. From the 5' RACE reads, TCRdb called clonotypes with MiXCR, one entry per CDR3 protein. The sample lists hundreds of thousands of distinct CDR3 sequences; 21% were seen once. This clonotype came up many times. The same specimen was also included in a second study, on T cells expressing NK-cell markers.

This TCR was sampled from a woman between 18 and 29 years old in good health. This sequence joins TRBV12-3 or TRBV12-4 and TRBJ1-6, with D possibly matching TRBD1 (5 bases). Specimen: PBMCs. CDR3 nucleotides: TGTGCCAGCAGCCCTAGTTCCGGGGGACCCCTCCACTTT. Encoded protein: CASSPSSGGPLHF.